The clone carrying this T cell receptor (beta chain) has only one observation. Its target is not known. These data are taken from a study of blood T cells in healthy people across ages. The study's findings and limits: A roughly linear age-dependent decrease characterized TCR beta diversity per million T cells.

Primed by a sample-barcoded 5' primer and a J-beta primer mix, a second PCR proceeded for roughly 7 to 12 cycles. From the 5' RACE reads, TCRdb called clonotypes with MiXCR, one entry per CDR3 protein. Here the sample spans over a million distinct CDR3 sequences, approximately 59% being singletons. This CDR3 region has 17 residues. Trimming left V 5 bases short and J 7 bases short, with 25 bases between. The germline CDR1 and CDR2 sequences are SGHDT and YYEEEE. The clonotype originates from a man aged 18 to 29 in good health. Material: blood. The chain links TRBV5-6 to TRBJ2-1; a possible D gene is TRBD2 (6 bases). The CDR3: CASREIGLAKMWNEQFF. CDR3 nucleotides: TGTGCCAGCAGGGAGATTGGGCTAGCGAAGATGTGGAATGAGCAGTTCTTC.